This T cell receptor (beta chain) was identified during a study of cytomegalovirus exposure and HLA in healthy donors. 60 Vbeta and 13 Jbeta primers were used in PCR. Clones were read by immunoSEQ multiplex PCR, and TCRdb kept only the in-frame ones, dropping some. The sample shows 150,000 to 200,000 clones, more than 65% of them seen only once. The CDR3 runs to 16 residues. V lost 7 bases, J lost 13 bases, and 19 bases stayed unmatched. Per germline, CDR1 MNHEY and CDR2 SMNVEV (reference sequence). This TCR was recovered from a young man in good health and CMV-seropositive. The rearrangement joins TRBV27 to TRBJ2-1; TRBD2 matches at 10 bases. Source material: PBMCs. The CDR3 reads CASTSYRTSGDLKQFF. For the CDR3, the DNA is TGTGCCAGCACCTCTTATCGGACTAGCGGTGATTTGAAACAGTTCTTC.